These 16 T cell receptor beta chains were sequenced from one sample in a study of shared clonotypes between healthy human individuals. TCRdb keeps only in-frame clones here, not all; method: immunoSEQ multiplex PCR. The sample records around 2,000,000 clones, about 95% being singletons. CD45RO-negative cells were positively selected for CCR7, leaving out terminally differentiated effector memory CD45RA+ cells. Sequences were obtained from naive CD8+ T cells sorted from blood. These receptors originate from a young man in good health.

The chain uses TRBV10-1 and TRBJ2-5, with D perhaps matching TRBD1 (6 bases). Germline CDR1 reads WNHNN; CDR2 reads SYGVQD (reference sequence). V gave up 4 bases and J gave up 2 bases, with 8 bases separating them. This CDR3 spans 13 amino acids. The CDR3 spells CASSGTEQETQYF. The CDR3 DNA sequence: TGCGCCAGCAGTGGGACAGAGCAAGAGACCCAGTACTTC.

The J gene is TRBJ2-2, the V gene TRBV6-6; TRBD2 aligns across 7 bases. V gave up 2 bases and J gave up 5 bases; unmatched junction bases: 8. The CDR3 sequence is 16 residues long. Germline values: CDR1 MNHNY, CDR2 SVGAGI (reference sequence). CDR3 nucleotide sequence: TGTGCCAGCAGTTACGTCGCGGGAGAATATACCGGGGAGCTGTTTTTT. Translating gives CASSYVAGEYTGELFF.

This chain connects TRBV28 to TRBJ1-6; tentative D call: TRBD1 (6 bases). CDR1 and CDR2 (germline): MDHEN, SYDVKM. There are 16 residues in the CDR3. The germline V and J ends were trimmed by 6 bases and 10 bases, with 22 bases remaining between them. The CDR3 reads CASSPWGGGIGSPLHF. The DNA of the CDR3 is TGTGCCAGCAGCCCGTGGGGAGGGGGGATTGGGTCACCCCTCCACTTT. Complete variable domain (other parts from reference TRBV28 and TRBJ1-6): DVKVTQSSRYLVKRTGEKVFLECVQDMDHENMFWYRQDPGLGLRLIYFSYDVKMKEKGDIPEGYSVSREKKERFSLILESASTNQTSMYLCASSPWGGGIGSPLHFGNGTRLTVT.

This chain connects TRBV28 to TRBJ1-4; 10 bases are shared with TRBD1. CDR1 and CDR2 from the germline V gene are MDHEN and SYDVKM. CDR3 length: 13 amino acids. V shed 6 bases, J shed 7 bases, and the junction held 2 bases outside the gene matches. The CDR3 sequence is CASRDRGSEKLFF. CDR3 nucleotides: TGTGCCAGCAGGGACAGGGGGTCTGAAAAACTGTTTTTT.

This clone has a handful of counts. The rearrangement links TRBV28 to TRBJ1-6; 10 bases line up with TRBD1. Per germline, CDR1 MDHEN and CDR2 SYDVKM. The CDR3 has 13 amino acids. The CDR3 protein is CATRDRGLSPLHF. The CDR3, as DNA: TGTGCTACCCGAGACAGGGGGCTTTCACCCCTCCACTTT.

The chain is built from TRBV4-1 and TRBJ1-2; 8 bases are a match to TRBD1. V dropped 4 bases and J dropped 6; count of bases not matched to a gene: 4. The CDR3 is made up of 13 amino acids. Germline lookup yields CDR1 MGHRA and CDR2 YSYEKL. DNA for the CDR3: TGCGCCAGCAGCCTCCGCAGGGGGCATGGCTACACCTTC. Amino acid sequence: CASSLRRGHGYTF.

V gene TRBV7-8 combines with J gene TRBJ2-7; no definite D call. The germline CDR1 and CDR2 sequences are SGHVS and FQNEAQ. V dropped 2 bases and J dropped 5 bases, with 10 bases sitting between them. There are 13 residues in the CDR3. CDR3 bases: TGTGCCAGCAGCTTAAGTTTTATGGACGAGCAGTACTTC. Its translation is CASSLSFMDEQYF. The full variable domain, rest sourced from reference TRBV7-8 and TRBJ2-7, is GAGVSQSPRYKVAKRGQDVALRCDPISGHVSLFWYQQALGQGPEFLTYFQNEAQLDKSGLPSDRFFAERPEGSVSTLKIQRTQQEDSAVYLCASSLSFMDEQYFGPGTRLTVT.

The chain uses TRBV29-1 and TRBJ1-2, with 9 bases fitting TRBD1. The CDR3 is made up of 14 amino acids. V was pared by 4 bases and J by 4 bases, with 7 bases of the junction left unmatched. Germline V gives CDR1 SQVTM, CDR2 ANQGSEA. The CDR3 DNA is TGCAGCGTTGTCCTATCGGGACAGGGCTATGGCTACACCTTC. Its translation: CSVVLSGQGYGYTF.

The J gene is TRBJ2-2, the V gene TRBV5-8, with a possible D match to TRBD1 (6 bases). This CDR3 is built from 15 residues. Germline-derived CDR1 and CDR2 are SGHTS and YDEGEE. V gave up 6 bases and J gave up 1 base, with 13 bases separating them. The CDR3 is CASTIRGWNTGELFF. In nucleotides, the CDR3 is TGTGCCAGCACTATCAGGGGTTGGAACACCGGGGAGCTGTTTTTT.

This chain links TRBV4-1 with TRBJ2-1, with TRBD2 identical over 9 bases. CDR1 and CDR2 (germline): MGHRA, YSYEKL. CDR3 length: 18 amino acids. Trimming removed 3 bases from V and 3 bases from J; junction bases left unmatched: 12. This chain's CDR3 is CASSHSTHSGGLYNEQFF. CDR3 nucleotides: TGCGCCAGCAGCCATTCTACTCATAGCGGGGGACTCTACAATGAGCAGTTCTTC.

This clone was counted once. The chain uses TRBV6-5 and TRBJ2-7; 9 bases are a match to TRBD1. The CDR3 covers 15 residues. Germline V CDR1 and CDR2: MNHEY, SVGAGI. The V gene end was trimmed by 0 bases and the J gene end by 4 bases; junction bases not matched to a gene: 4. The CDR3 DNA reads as TGTGCCAGCAGTTACTCAACACAGGGGGCTTACGAGCAGTACTTC. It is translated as CASSYSTQGAYEQYF.

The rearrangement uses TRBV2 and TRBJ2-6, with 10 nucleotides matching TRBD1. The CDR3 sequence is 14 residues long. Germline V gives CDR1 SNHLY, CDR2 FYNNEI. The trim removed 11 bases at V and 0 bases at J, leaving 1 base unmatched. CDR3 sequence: CAGTGDSGANVLTF. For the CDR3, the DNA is TGTGCCGGGACAGGGGACTCTGGGGCCAACGTCCTGACTTTC.

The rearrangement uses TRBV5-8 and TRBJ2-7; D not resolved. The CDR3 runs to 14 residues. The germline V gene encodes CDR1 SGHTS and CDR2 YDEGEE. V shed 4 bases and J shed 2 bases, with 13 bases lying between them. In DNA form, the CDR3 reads TGTGCCAGCAGCCCTCTTACACCACCCTACGAGCAGTACTTC. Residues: CASSPLTPPYEQYF. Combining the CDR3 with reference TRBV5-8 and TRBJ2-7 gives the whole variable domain EAGVTQSPTHLIKTRGQQATLRCSPISGHTSVYWYQQALGLGLQFLLWYDEGEERNRGNFPPRFSGRQFPNYSSELNVNALELEDSALYLCASSPLTPPYEQYFGPGTRLTVT.

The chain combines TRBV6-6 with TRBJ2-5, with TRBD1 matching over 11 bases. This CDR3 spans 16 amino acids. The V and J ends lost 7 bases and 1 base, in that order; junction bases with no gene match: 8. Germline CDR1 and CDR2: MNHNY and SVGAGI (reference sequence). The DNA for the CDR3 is TGTGCCAGCACCTGGACAGGGGGCCTTCTCCAAGAGACCCAGTACTTC. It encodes CASTWTGGLLQETQYF.

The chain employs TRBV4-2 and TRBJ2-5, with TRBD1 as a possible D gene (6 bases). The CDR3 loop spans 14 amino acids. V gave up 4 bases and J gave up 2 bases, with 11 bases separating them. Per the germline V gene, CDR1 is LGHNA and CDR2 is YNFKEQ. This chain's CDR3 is CASSPVGGQETQYF. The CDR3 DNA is TGTGCCAGCAGCCCGGTAGGGGGTCAAGAGACCCAGTACTTC.

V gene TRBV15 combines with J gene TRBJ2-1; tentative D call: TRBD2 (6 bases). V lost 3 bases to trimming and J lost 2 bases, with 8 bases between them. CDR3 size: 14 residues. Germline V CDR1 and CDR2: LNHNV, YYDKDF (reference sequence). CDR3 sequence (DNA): TGTGCCACCAGCAGCGGGAGAACCTACAATGAGCAGTTCTTC. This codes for CATSSGRTYNEQFF.